The 3 T cell receptor beta chains given below trace back to one sample, sequenced in a study of T cells in tuberculosis. The data were produced by immunoSEQ multiplex PCR, yet TCRdb's version contains in-frame clones alone and is incomplete. Of 80,000 to 90,000 clones in the sample, approximately 91% were seen once. Thawed, overnight-rested PBMC were stained with GMM-loaded CD1B tetramer, viability dye and anti-CD3, then sorted. CD1B tetramers were loaded with Rhodococcus equi-derived C32 glucose monomycolate. The sequencing sample was made of CD1b-GMM tetramer-negative cells sorted from PBMCs. These receptors were taken from an adult woman with latent tuberculosis.

The V and J genes are TRBV2 and TRBJ2-1, with D maybe TRBD2 (5 bases). V gave up 4 bases and J gave up 7 bases, with 8 bases separating them. Germline CDR1 and CDR2: SNHLY and FYNNEI. This CDR3 comprises 12 residues. The DNA for the CDR3 is TGTGCCAGCAGTGGAGGGTGGAATGAGCAGTTCTTC. It is translated as CASSGGWNEQFF.

The gene calls are TRBV11-2 and TRBJ1-4; D not certain. V lost 0 bases, J lost 2 bases, and 7 bases lay in between. The CDR3 loop spans 15 amino acids. Per the germline V gene, CDR1 is SGHAT and CDR2 is FQNNGV. The CDR3 spells CASSLESGTNEKLFF. DNA for the CDR3: TGTGCCAGCAGCTTAGAATCGGGGACTAATGAAAAACTGTTTTTT.

This chain links TRBV5-1 with TRBJ1-5; TRBD1 matches at 9 bases. The CDR3 totals 15 residues. CDR1 SGHRS and CDR2 YFSETQ come from the germline V gene. J lost 2 bases, V lost 4 bases, and 4 bases had no gene match. The CDR3 region has the DNA TGCGCCAGCAGCCAGACAGGGGGTGGCAATCAGCCCCAGCATTTT. Translating it yields CASSQTGGGNQPQHF.